This entry lists 22 T cell receptor beta chains sequenced from one sample in a study of CD8 T cells in Susac syndrome. An amount of RNA that ranged from roughly 0.45 to 1 ug was reverse transcribed with random hexamers. Each CDR3 protein gets one entry after TCRdb re-called the immunoSEQ multiplex PCR reads with MiXCR. The repertoire consists of about 52,000 distinct CDR3 sequences, with 93% occurring once and the leading ten covering 0.4% to 0.55%. Source material: CD8+ T cells from PBMCs. Receptor source: a human donor with multiple sclerosis.

This chain joins TRBV27 and TRBJ1-5; 7 bases map to TRBD1. The CDR3 loop spans 17 amino acids. J gave up 2 bases and V 6 bases, and 13 bases lay outside the gene matches. Looked up from germline, CDR1 is MNHEY and CDR2 is SMNVEV (reference sequence). The CDR3 loop reads CASREVRGGRGNQPQHF. CDR3 nucleotides: TGTGCCAGCAGAGAGGTCAGGGGGGGGAGAGGCAATCAGCCCCAGCATTTT.

The chain recombines TRBV6-2 or TRBV6-3 with TRBJ2-2; D is ambiguous. V was trimmed by 5 bases and J by 2 bases, leaving 9 bases between them. Germline CDR1 and CDR2: MNHEY and SVGEGT. This CDR3 is built from 14 residues. The CDR3 loop is CASSQYTNTGELFF. The CDR3 bases are TGTGCCAGCAGTCAATACACTAACACCGGGGAGCTGTTTTTT.

J is TRBJ1-5 and V is TRBV7-8; D might be TRBD1 (6 bases). CDR3 size: 17 residues. V lost 3 bases and J 5 bases, leaving 20 bases between the germline ends. Germline V gene data show CDR1 as SGHVS and CDR2 as FQNEAQ. CDR3 loop: CASSLSLTGPFDQPQHF. As DNA, the CDR3 is TGTGCCAGCAGCTTGAGTCTGACAGGTCCTTTCGATCAGCCCCAGCATTTT. The full variable domain, rest sourced from reference TRBV7-8 and TRBJ1-5, is GAGVSQSPRYKVAKRGQDVALRCDPISGHVSLFWYQQALGQGPEFLTYFQNEAQLDKSGLPSDRFFAERPEGSVSTLKIQRTQQEDSAVYLCASSLSLTGPFDQPQHFGDGTRLSIL.

V gene TRBV27 combines with J gene TRBJ1-2; possible D gene TRBD1, 5 bases. Germline V gene sequence: CDR1 MNHEY, CDR2 SMNVEV (reference sequence). Trimming took off 5 bases at V and 0 bases at J, with 7 bases between the two ends. The length of the CDR3 is 13 residues. CDR3 region: CASSLGPNYGYTF. CDR3 bases: TGTGCCAGCAGTCTGGGGCCTAACTATGGCTACACCTTC.

This clonotype counts as medium-sized. The chain joins TRBV7-9 to TRBJ1-1; tentatively, D is TRBD1 (6 bases). The germline gives CDR1 SEHNR, CDR2 FQNEAQ (reference sequence). The germline V and J ends were trimmed by 1 base and 11 bases, with 11 bases remaining between them. CDR3 length equals 12 residues. The DNA of the CDR3 is TGTGCCAGCAGCTTAGAACAGGGTGGCGCTTTCTTT. Encoded protein: CASSLEQGGAFF.

The rearrangement links TRBV4-1 to TRBJ2-7; D uncertain. The V gene lost 0 bases and the J gene lost 1 base, with 13 bases spanning the gap. The CDR3 loop spans 16 amino acids. Germline-derived CDR1 and CDR2 are MGHRA and YSYEKL. In nucleotides, the CDR3 is TGCGCCAGCAGCCAAGATTATGGCGGTCCATCCTACGAGCAGTACTTC. As protein: CASSQDYGGPSYEQYF.

The chain links TRBV24-1 to TRBJ2-1; the D gene is possibly TRBD2 (5 bases). Germline CDR1 is KGHDR and CDR2 is SFDVKD. The V end lost 3 bases, the J end lost 8 bases, and 7 bases lay between the germline ends. This CDR3 is built from 12 residues. CDR3 bases: TGTGCCACCAGTGATGAGGGTGATGAGCAGTTCTTC. Amino acid sequence: CATSDEGDEQFF.

CDR3 residues: CATSDTGTHTQYF. In DNA, the CDR3 is TGTGCCACCAGTGACACTGGGACTCATACGCAGTATTTT. This chain joins TRBV24-1 and TRBJ2-3; the D gene is possibly TRBD2 (6 bases). CDR3 length equals 13 residues. Germline V gene sequence: CDR1 KGHDR, CDR2 SFDVKD. Trimming took off 4 bases at V and 7 bases at J, with 11 bases between the two ends.

This sequence joins TRBV30 and TRBJ1-1, with a weak D call TRBD1 (5 bases). The CDR3 is made up of 13 amino acids. V lost 1 base, J lost 0 bases, and 6 bases lay in between. Germline V lookup: CDR1 GTSNPN, CDR2 SVGIG (reference sequence). CDR3 coding DNA: TGTGCCTGGAGTGAGGGGATGAACACTGAAGCTTTCTTT. This encodes CAWSEGMNTEAFF.

About this clonotype: A junction boundary mismatches the germline segment, possibly from a read error. The chain employs TRBV7-7 and TRBJ2-3; 8 nucleotides align to TRBD2. Germline V gene sequence: CDR1 SSHAT, CDR2 FNYEAQ (reference sequence). CDR3 length: 15 amino acids. The CDR3 loop is CASSLTGGARDTQYF. The CDR3, as DNA: TGTGCTAGCAGCTTGACGGGGGGGGCCCGGGATACGCAGTATTTT.

The chain carries TRBV5-6 and TRBJ1-5, with D tentatively TRBD1 (6 bases). The CDR3 is made up of 15 amino acids. Germline CDR1 and CDR2: SGHDT and YYEEEE. V dropped 4 bases and J dropped 0 bases, with 11 bases sitting between them. CDR3 in amino acids: CASSGQKHSNQPQHF. CDR3 nucleotide sequence: TGTGCCAGCAGCGGACAGAAACATAGCAATCAGCCCCAGCATTTT.

The chain carries TRBV14 and TRBJ2-6; the D gene is possibly TRBD2 (5 bases). V was shortened by 6 bases and J by 2 bases, with 11 bases between the two germline ends. The CDR3 covers 15 residues. Per the germline V gene, CDR1 is SGHDN and CDR2 is FVKESK. CDR3: CASSPISAGANVLTF. CDR3 nucleotide sequence: TGTGCCAGCAGTCCTATTAGCGCTGGGGCCAACGTCCTGACTTTC.

The gene calls are TRBV5-6 and TRBJ2-5; 9 bases agree with TRBD1. Trimming at V came to 3 bases and at J to 0 bases, leaving 6 bases not matched to a gene. The CDR3 has 16 amino acids. Per the germline V gene, CDR1 is SGHDT and CDR2 is YYEEEE. CDR3 bases: TGTGCCAGCAGCTCGGTGGGGACAGGGCACCAAGAGACCCAGTACTTC. Residues: CASSSVGTGHQETQYF.

This chain uses TRBV30 with TRBJ1-3; no definite D call. CDR1 is GTSNPN and CDR2 is SVGIG in the germline V gene (reference sequence). V was cut by 3 bases and J by 1 base, with 10 bases left in between. CDR3 length: 14 amino acids. The CDR3: CAWSHTDSGNTIYF. CDR3 coding DNA: TGTGCCTGGAGCCACACAGATTCTGGAAACACCATATATTTT.

The CDR3 loop reads CASSLSTGGNSPLHF. DNA of the CDR3: TGTGCCAGCAGTTTATCGACAGGGGGGAATTCACCCCTCCACTTT. This chain links TRBV27 with TRBJ1-6; 9 bases agree with TRBD1. Germline CDR1 is MNHEY and CDR2 is SMNVEV (reference sequence). This CDR3 is built from 15 residues. The trim removed 0 bases at V and 7 bases at J, leaving 1 base unmatched.

J is TRBJ1-1 and V is TRBV20-1; weak D call: TRBD1 (6 bases). Germline CDR1 and CDR2: DFQATT and SNEGSKA (reference sequence). The CDR3 length is 14 residues. The V and J ends lost 6 bases and 5 bases respectively, with 19 bases between them. This CDR3 is CSAPRGVERTEAFF. The CDR3 bases are TGCAGTGCGCCGAGGGGGGTGGAAAGGACTGAAGCTTTCTTT.

The rearrangement links TRBV11-2 to TRBJ2-2, with D perhaps matching TRBD2 (5 bases). The CDR3 length is 15 residues. V dropped 6 bases and J dropped 1 base, with 12 bases sitting between them. CDR1 and CDR2 (germline): SGHAT, FQNNGV. Written as DNA, the CDR3 is TGTGCCAGCAGTGAGATACGGGAGAACACCGGGGAGCTGTTTTTT. It yields the protein CASSEIRENTGELFF.

The chain combines TRBV15 with TRBJ1-1; D unclear. CDR3 size: 13 residues. Germline CDR1 reads LNHNV; CDR2 reads YYDKDF (reference sequence). V was cut by 6 bases and J by 0 bases, with 8 bases left in between. The CDR3 DNA sequence: TGTGCCACCAGGACGGGGATGAACACTGAAGCTTTCTTT. This encodes CATRTGMNTEAFF.

The V and J genes are TRBV20-1 and TRBJ1-2; D call uncertain. Trimming pared 6 bases from V and 5 bases from J, leaving 16 bases between. The germline CDR1 and CDR2 sequences are DFQATT and SNEGSKA (reference sequence). This CDR3 contains 13 residues. CDR3 loop: CSAKNDKEYGYTF. In DNA, the CDR3 is TGCAGTGCGAAAAATGACAAAGAATATGGCTACACCTTC.

V gene TRBV4-3 combines with J gene TRBJ1-5, with no clear D. With 0 bases removed from V and 4 bases from J, the gap between germline ends came to 7 bases. The CDR3 runs to 14 residues. Germline V CDR1 and CDR2: LGHNA, YSLEER. The CDR3 nucleotides are TGCGCCAGCAGCCAAGACTTGGAGAATCAGCCCCAGCATTTT. Residues: CASSQDLENQPQHF.

This clonotype occurred once. V and J are TRBV5-1 and TRBJ1-2, with D unclear. This CDR3 spans 11 amino acids. Trimming pared 6 bases from V and 3 bases from J, leaving 6 bases between. From germline, CDR1 is SGHRS and CDR2 YFSETQ. Here the CDR3 DNA reads TGCGCCAGCAAACTCCACTATGGCTACACCTTC. Protein product: CASKLHYGYTF.

This chain uses TRBV27 with TRBJ2-7, with D tentatively TRBD2 (7 bases). Germline CDR1 MNHEY, CDR2 SMNVEV (reference sequence). The germline V and J ends were trimmed by 4 bases and 4 bases, with 17 bases remaining between them. This CDR3 has 15 amino acids. Here the CDR3 DNA reads TGTGCCAGCAGTTCCCGAGGGGGGGCCGGATACGAGCAGTACTTC. It specifies CASSSRGGAGYEQYF.